This record covers a single T cell receptor beta chain. No antigen is known for it. Per germline, CDR1 PRHDT and CDR2 FYEKMQ (reference sequence). The V end was cut by 3 bases, the J end by 8 bases, with 19 bases between. The CDR3 length is 16 residues. This record comes from a study of cytomegalovirus exposure and HLA in healthy donors. Study-wide results and caveats: According to a later analysis, most TCR beta chains associated with CMV appeared HLA-restricted. The productive fraction for most TCR beta V segments was about 87% or about 30% in an earlier analysis.

Amplification used 60 Vbeta primers and 13 Jbeta primers. Assay: immunoSEQ multiplex PCR; the TCRdb copy retains only in-frame clones and omits some. Here the sample spans roughly 130,000 clones, roughly three fifths being singletons. The sequenced sample consisted of PBMCs. This receptor was obtained from a man aged 18 to 29 in good health and CMV-seronegative. This rearrangement joins TRBV13 to TRBJ1-4; D not certain. The CDR3: CASSFYTRQAEEKLFF. In DNA, the CDR3 is TGTGCCAGCAGCTTCTATACCCGGCAGGCAGAAGAAAAACTGTTTTTT.